The 18 T cell receptor beta chains given below trace back to one sample, sequenced in a study of blood T cell repertoires in COVID-19. Produced via immunoSEQ multiplex PCR; TCRdb's table is partial and in-frame only. The profile shows 250,000 to 350,000 clones, about nine tenths of them singletons. Sequencing was carried out using peripheral blood. The receptors stem from a man between 18 and 35 years old with active or convalescent COVID-19.

The CDR3 sequence: CASSFVAGDNEQFF. Here the CDR3 DNA reads TGTGCCAGCAGCTTTGTAGCGGGAGACAATGAGCAGTTCTTC. V is TRBV7-6 and J is TRBJ2-1; TRBD2 agrees at 9 bases. The ends lost 3 bases at V and 5 bases at J; junction bases unmatched: 2. The CDR3 loop spans 14 amino acids. CDR1 SGHVS and CDR2 FNYEAQ come from the germline V gene.

V is TRBV14 and J is TRBJ1-2, with D possibly being TRBD1 (5 bases). Germline CDR1 is SGHDN and CDR2 is FVKESK. The CDR3 has 13 residues. V lost 1 base and J lost 6, with 9 bases in between. This CDR3 is CASSQGGAHGYTF. CDR3 sequence (DNA): TGTGCCAGCAGCCAAGGTGGGGCCCATGGCTACACCTTC.

V and J are TRBV15 and TRBJ1-4; D possibly corresponds to TRBD1 (6 bases). The V end was cut by 3 bases, the J end by 6 bases, with 11 bases between. The CDR3 runs to 14 residues. Per the germline V gene, CDR1 is LNHNV and CDR2 is YYDKDF (reference sequence). The CDR3 DNA follows: TGTGCCACCAGCAGGGATAGGGGGTATGAAAAACTGTTTTTT. It encodes CATSRDRGYEKLFF.

The genes are TRBV29-1 and TRBJ2-7; D remains unclear. The V gene lost 0 bases and the J gene lost 4 bases, with 10 bases spanning the gap. Per the germline V gene, CDR1 is SQVTM and CDR2 is ANQGSEA. The CDR3 length is 13 residues. CDR3: CSVEDSNLYEQYF. CDR3 DNA sequence: TGCAGCGTTGAAGACTCTAACCTGTACGAGCAGTACTTC.

This clone appeared many times. J is TRBJ2-1 and V is TRBV28; D is ambiguous. The germline CDR1 and CDR2 sequences are MDHEN and SYDVKM. The ends were cut back, 5 bases at V and 10 bases at J, with 21 bases in the middle. The CDR3 covers 15 residues. CDR3 amino acids: CASSLTMSQSSEQFF. In nucleotides, the CDR3 is TGTGCCAGCAGTCTCACTATGAGCCAGTCAAGCGAGCAGTTCTTC.

The chain recombines TRBV24-1 with TRBJ1-5; 7 bases map to TRBD1. The CDR3 contains 15 residues. Germline lookup yields CDR1 KGHDR and CDR2 SFDVKD. J lost 5 bases, V lost 3 bases, and 6 bases had no gene match. CDR3 region: CATSDGRQGDQPQHF. The CDR3 nucleotides are TGTGCCACCAGTGATGGGAGACAGGGAGATCAGCCCCAGCATTTT.

CDR3 sequence: CASSFKVSGDSYEQYF. The CDR3 DNA sequence: TGTGCCAGCAGCTTTAAAGTCTCGGGAGACTCCTACGAGCAGTACTTC. This chain joins TRBV7-6 and TRBJ2-7; the D gene is possibly TRBD2 (6 bases). The CDR3 has 16 amino acids. Germline V CDR1 and CDR2: SGHVS, FNYEAQ. The ends were cut back, 3 bases at V and 0 bases at J, with 15 bases in the middle.

V gene TRBV29-1 combines with J gene TRBJ2-1, with D tentatively TRBD2 (6 bases). The CDR3 length is 14 residues. In germline, CDR1 is SQVTM, CDR2 ANQGSEA. V lost 3 bases and J lost 5, with 14 bases in between. CDR3 amino acids: CSVDPGVGDNEQFF. CDR3 in DNA: TGCAGCGTTGACCCGGGAGTAGGTGACAATGAGCAGTTCTTC.

This clone was seen only once. The chain uses TRBV9 and TRBJ2-1; the match to TRBD2 covers 11 bases. The CDR3 contains 15 residues. CDR1 SGDLS and CDR2 YYNGEE come from the germline V gene. J lost 9 bases, V lost 4 bases, and 9 bases had no gene match. In nucleotides, the CDR3 is TGTGCCAGCAGCCCTCAGCCTAGCGGGGGGAGTGAGCAGTTCTTC. Encoded protein: CASSPQPSGGSEQFF.

This chain connects TRBV19 to TRBJ2-1; TRBD2 agrees at 8 bases. This CDR3 spans 16 amino acids. Germline values: CDR1 LNHDA, CDR2 SQIVND (reference sequence). V lost 4 bases, J lost 1 base, and 6 bases stayed unmatched. This CDR3 is CASSTRLALSYNEQFF. The CDR3 nucleotides are TGTGCCAGTAGTACTCGACTAGCGCTTTCCTACAATGAGCAGTTCTTC.

The genes are TRBV7-9 and TRBJ1-2; 10 nucleotides align to TRBD1. The CDR3 totals 17 residues. V was clipped by 6 bases and J by 3 bases; unmatched bases: 13. Germline V gene sequence: CDR1 SEHNR, CDR2 FQNEAQ (reference sequence). CDR3 in amino acids: CASSFWTGGETYYGYTF. In DNA, the CDR3 is TGTGCCAGCAGTTTTTGGACAGGGGGGGAGACTTACTATGGCTACACCTTC. The entire variable domain, with the rest obtained from reference TRBV7-9 and TRBJ1-2, is as follows: DTGVSQNPRHKITKRGQNVTFRCDPISEHNRLYWYRQTLGQGPEFLTYFQNEAQLEKSRLLSDRFSAERPKGSFSTLEIQRTEQGDSAMYLCASSFWTGGETYYGYTFGSGTRLTVV.

This rearrangement joins TRBV28 to TRBJ2-3; TRBD2 matches 13 bases. This CDR3 contains 16 residues. V lost 5 bases and J lost 4; bases outside the gene matches: 6. In germline, CDR1 is MDHEN, CDR2 SYDVKM. The CDR3 region is CASSAPGLAGSDTQYF. The CDR3 DNA reads TGTGCCAGCAGTGCTCCGGGACTAGCGGGGTCAGATACGCAGTATTTT.

The CDR3, as DNA: TGCGCCAGCAGCTTTCGTAGCCAGTTTAACACTGAAGCTTTCTTT. Translation: CASSFRSQFNTEAFF. The chain combines TRBV5-1 with TRBJ1-1; no definite D call. The germline V and J ends were trimmed by 2 bases and 2 bases, with 13 bases remaining between them. The germline V gene encodes CDR1 SGHRS and CDR2 YFSETQ. This CDR3 comprises 15 residues.

The chain recombines TRBV13 with TRBJ2-7; 7 bases are shared with TRBD1. This CDR3 comprises 15 residues. V was clipped by 3 bases and J by 3 bases; unmatched bases: 8. From germline, CDR1 is PRHDT and CDR2 FYEKMQ (reference sequence). The CDR3 DNA follows: TGTGCCAGCAGCTTTACCGGGACAGACAACTACGAGCAGTACTTC. Amino acids: CASSFTGTDNYEQYF.

This chain uses TRBV27 with TRBJ1-1, with a weak D call TRBD1 (6 bases). The length of the CDR3 is 14 residues. Per the germline V gene, CDR1 is MNHEY and CDR2 is SMNVEV (reference sequence). The V end lost 3 bases, the J end lost 6 bases, and 14 bases lay between the germline ends. The CDR3 here is CASSFAGTPSEAFF. CDR3 in DNA: TGTGCCAGCAGTTTCGCCGGGACACCATCTGAAGCTTTCTTT.

The chain links TRBV6-5 to TRBJ1-2; a weak D match, TRBD1 (5 bases). The CDR3 is made up of 14 amino acids. Trimming cost V 6 bases and J 7 bases, with 18 bases left between them. CDR1 and CDR2 from the germline V gene are MNHEY and SVGAGI. In nucleotides, the CDR3 is TGTGCCAGCAGCCTTAGCACAGGAAGAGGTGGCTACACCTTC. As protein: CASSLSTGRGGYTF.

The chain carries TRBV7-9 and TRBJ2-1, with TRBD1 matching over 11 bases. Losses at the gene ends were 11 bases for V and 4 bases for J; bases not matched to a gene: 4. Germline V gene lookup returns CDR1 SEHNR and CDR2 FQNEAQ (reference sequence). The CDR3 loop spans 13 amino acids. CDR3: CAGRDRGYNEQFF. CDR3 bases: TGTGCCGGCCGGGACAGGGGGTACAATGAGCAGTTCTTC.

The chain couples TRBV11-1 to TRBJ1-1, with 10 bases matching TRBD1. The CDR3 loop spans 15 amino acids. The germline V gene has CDR1 SGHAT and CDR2 FQDESV (reference sequence). J gave up 4 bases and V 4 bases, and 6 bases lay outside the gene matches. CDR3 sequence reads: CASSSRQGASTEAFF. In nucleotides, the CDR3 is TGTGCCAGCAGCTCTAGACAGGGGGCTTCCACTGAAGCTTTCTTT.